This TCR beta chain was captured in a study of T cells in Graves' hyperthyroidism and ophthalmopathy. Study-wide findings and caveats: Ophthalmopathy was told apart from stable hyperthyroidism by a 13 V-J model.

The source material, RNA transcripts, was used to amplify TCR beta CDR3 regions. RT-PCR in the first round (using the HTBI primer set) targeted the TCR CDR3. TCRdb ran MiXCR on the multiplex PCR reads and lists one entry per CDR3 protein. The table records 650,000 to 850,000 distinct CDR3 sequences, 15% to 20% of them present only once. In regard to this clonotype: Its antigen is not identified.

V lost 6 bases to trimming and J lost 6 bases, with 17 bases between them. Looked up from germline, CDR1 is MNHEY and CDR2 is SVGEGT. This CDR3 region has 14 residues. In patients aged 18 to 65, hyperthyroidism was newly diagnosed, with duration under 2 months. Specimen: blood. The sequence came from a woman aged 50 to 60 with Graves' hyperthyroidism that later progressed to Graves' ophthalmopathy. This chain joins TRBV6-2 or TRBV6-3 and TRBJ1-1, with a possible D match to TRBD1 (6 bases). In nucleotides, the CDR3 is TGTGCCAGCAGCCGATCGTCAGGGGCCGCTGAAGCTTTCTTT. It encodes CASSRSSGAAEAFF.